This TCR beta chain stems from a study of blood T cell repertoires in COVID-19. CDR3 size: 11 residues. Germline CDR1 LGHDT, CDR2 YNNKEL (reference sequence). Details on this clone: One end of the junction varies from germline; a read error may be responsible.

Generated by immunoSEQ multiplex PCR, the TCRdb table keeps only in-frame clones and is missing some. The sample yields about 230,000 clones, approximately 82% seen once. Sample: peripheral blood. The V and J genes are TRBV3-1 (or the pseudogene TRBV3-2) and TRBJ2-7; weak D call: TRBD1 (6 bases). This receptor was identified in a woman in her seventies with active or convalescent COVID-19. The CDR3 nucleotides are TGTGCCAGCAGCCGGGACACAGGTCTGACCTTC. Residues: CASSRDTGLTF.